The T cell receptor beta chain under discussion was sequenced for a study of T cells after yellow fever vaccination. This clonotype has just a few counts. TCRdb recomputed calls from the 5' RACE reads with MiXCR, one row per CDR3 protein. The sample has around 400,000 distinct CDR3 sequences, approximately 10% seen once. Germline loops: CDR1 MGHRA, CDR2 YSYEKL. CDR3 length: 21 amino acids. With V trimmed by 1 base and J by 0 bases, 13 bases remained unmatched. This clonotype originated in a man between 18 and 35 years old who received the YFV17D yellow fever vaccine. This chain joins TRBV4-1 and TRBJ2-2; 11 bases agree with TRBD2. Sequenced here: PBMCs, sampled on the day of the first yellow fever vaccination. For the CDR3, the DNA is TGCGCCAGCAGCCAAGGGCCCCTCGGGACTAGCGGAGCCCCGAACACCGGGGAGCTGTTTTTT. It yields the protein CASSQGPLGTSGAPNTGELFF.